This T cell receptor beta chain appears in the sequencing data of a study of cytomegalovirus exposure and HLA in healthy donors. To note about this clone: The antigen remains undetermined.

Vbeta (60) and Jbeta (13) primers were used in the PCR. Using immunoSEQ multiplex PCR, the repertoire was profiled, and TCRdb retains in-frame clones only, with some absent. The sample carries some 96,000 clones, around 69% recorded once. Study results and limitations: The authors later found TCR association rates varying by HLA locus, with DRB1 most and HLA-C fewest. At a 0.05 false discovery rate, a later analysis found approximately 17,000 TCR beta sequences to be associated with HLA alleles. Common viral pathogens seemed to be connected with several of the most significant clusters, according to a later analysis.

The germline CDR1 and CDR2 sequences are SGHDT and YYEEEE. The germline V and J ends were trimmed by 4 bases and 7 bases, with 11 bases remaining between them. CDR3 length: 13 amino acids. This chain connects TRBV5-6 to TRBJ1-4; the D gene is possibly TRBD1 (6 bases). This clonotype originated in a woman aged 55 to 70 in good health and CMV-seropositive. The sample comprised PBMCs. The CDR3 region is CASSSGTSEKLFF. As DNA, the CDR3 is TGTGCCAGCAGCAGCGGGACAAGTGAAAAACTGTTTTTT.